The clone carrying this TCR beta chain was detected a few times. Its target is unknown. The sample belongs to a study of spatial heterogeneity in lung cancer. Unique molecular identifiers tagged every individual TCR cDNA molecule. TCRdb redid the calling of the 5' RACE reads with MiXCR, one entry per CDR3 protein. Of approximately 7,000 distinct CDR3 sequences listed, about 11% are singletons. Whole-study findings and limits: Tumors with more nonsynonymous mutations had more expanded intratumoral alpha and beta TCRs.

Time point indicated: sample taken at primary tumor resection. Samples were donated by 72 untreated early-stage non-small cell lung cancer patients. Whole RNA, isolated from tumor, nontumor lung or frozen PBMC, was sequenced without prior sorting. This sequence was found in a female donor with early-stage non-small cell lung cancer. The sequencing here drew on lung tumor tissue, taken at surgery.

Here the CDR3 reads CATSAQRAGGHNNEQFF. Written as DNA, the CDR3 is TGTGCCACCAGTGCCCAAAGAGCGGGGGGGCATAACAATGAGCAGTTCTTC. This chain uses TRBV24-1 with TRBJ2-1; the match to TRBD2 covers 10 bases. The CDR3 consists of 17 residues. Per germline, CDR1 KGHDR and CDR2 SFDVKD. With 5 bases clipped from V and 5 bases from J, the junction kept 11 bases outside the gene matches.